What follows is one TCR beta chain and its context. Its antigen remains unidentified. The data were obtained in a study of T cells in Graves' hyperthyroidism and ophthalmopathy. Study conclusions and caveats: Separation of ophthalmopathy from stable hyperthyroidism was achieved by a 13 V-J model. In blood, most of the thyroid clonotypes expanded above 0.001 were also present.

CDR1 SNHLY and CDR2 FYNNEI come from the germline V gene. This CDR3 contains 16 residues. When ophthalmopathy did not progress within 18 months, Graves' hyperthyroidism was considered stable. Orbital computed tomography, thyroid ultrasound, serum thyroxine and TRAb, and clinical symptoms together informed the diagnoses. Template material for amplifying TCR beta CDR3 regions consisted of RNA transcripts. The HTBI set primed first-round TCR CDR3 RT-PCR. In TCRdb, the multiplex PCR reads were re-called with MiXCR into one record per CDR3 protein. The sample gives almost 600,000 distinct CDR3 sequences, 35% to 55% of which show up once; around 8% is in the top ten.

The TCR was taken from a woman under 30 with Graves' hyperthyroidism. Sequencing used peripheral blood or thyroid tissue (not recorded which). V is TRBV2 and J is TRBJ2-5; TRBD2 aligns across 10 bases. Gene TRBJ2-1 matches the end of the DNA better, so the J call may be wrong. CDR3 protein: CASSHILAGPYNEQFF. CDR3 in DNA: TGTGCCAGCAGCCATATACTAGCGGGACCCTACAATGAGCAGTTCTTC.